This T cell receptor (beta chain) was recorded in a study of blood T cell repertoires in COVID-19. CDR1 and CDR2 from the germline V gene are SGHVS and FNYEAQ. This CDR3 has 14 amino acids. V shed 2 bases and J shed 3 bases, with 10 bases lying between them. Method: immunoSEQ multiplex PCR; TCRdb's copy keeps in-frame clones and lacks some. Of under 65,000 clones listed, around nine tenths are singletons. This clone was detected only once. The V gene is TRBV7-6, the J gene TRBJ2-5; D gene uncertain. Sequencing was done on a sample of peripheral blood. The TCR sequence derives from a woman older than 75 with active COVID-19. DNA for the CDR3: TGTGCCAGCAGCTTATTGGGCAGTGAAGAGACCCAGTACTTC. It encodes CASSLLGSEETQYF.